Below are 15 T cell receptor beta chains sequenced from a single sample in a study of cytomegalovirus exposure and HLA in healthy donors. Measured with immunoSEQ multiplex PCR; TCRdb has only the in-frame clones, and not every one. The table includes about 280,000 clones, roughly 88% detected once. Sequencing input: PBMCs. These receptors all come from a young woman in good health and CMV-seronegative.

V is TRBV4-1 and J is TRBJ1-6; 8 nucleotides agree with TRBD1. The V gene end was trimmed by 5 bases and the J gene end by 0 bases; junction bases not matched to a gene: 6. The CDR3 has 17 amino acids. In germline, CDR1 is MGHRA, CDR2 YSYEKL. Here the CDR3 reads CASSTGGGSSYNSPLHF. CDR3 sequence (DNA): TGCGCCAGCAGCACAGGGGGGGGAAGCTCCTATAATTCACCCCTCCACTTT.

The rearrangement uses TRBV9 and TRBJ2-5; 7 positions match TRBD2. Unmatched junction bases numbered 6, after V lost 3 bases and J lost 4 bases. The CDR3 covers 14 residues. The germline CDR1 and CDR2 sequences are SGDLS and YYNGEE. The CDR3 spells CASSGNGGRETQYF. CDR3 in DNA: TGTGCCAGCAGCGGAAACGGGGGGAGAGAGACCCAGTACTTC. Supplemented by reference TRBV9 and TRBJ2-5, the full variable domain reads DSGVTQTPKHLITATGQRVTLRCSPRSGDLSVYWYQQSLDQGLQFLIQYYNGEERAKGNILERFSAQQFPDLHSELNLSSLELGDSALYFCASSGNGGRETQYFGPGTRLLVL.

This rearrangement joins TRBV7-2 to TRBJ2-1; TRBD2 matches 8 bases. The CDR3 is 15 amino acids. The germline CDR1 and CDR2 sequences are SGHTA and FQGNSA. J lost 9 bases, V lost 1 base, and 8 bases had no gene match. In nucleotides, the CDR3 is TGTGCCAGCAGCTTAGGAGCCGGGAGGGAAGGTGAGCAGTTCTTC. Residues: CASSLGAGREGEQFF.

The rearrangement joins TRBV30 to TRBJ1-5; the match to TRBD1 covers 7 bases. V trimming: 3 bases; J trimming: 7 bases; junction bases outside the gene matches: 15. This CDR3 has 16 amino acids. Germline V CDR1 and CDR2: GTSNPN, SVGIG (reference sequence). The CDR3, as DNA: TGTGCCTGGAGCACCGGGACAGACCTGTCCCCCCAGCCCCAGCATTTT. It is translated as CAWSTGTDLSPQPQHF.

The chain has TRBV5-4 and TRBJ2-7; D not certain. V was clipped by 4 bases and J by 5 bases, with 13 bases between them. The CDR3 contains 13 residues. CDR1 and CDR2 (germline): SGHNT, YYREEE (reference sequence). Written as DNA, the CDR3 is TGTGCCAGCAGCCAGACCTCTAGGAACGAGCAGTACTTC. Residues: CASSQTSRNEQYF.

This clone has a single count. The chain recombines TRBV10-2 with TRBJ1-1, with unresolved D. The CDR3 length is 15 residues. V was cut by 4 bases and J by 1 base, with 13 bases left in between. CDR1 and CDR2 (germline): WSHSY, SAAADI. CDR3 sequence reads: CASSGTGSRNTEAFF. The CDR3 coding sequence is TGCGCCAGCAGTGGGACGGGGTCCAGGAACACTGAAGCTTTCTTT.

The V gene is TRBV5-1, the J gene TRBJ2-7; 7 bases agree with TRBD1. Looked up from germline, CDR1 is SGHRS and CDR2 is YFSETQ. Trimming at V came to 7 bases and at J to 2 bases, leaving 9 bases not matched to a gene. CDR3 size: 14 residues. CDR3 sequence: CASRSEGAAYEQYF. CDR3 bases: TGCGCCAGCCGCTCCGAGGGGGCCGCCTACGAGCAGTACTTC.

This clone was seen only once. This rearrangement joins TRBV18 to TRBJ2-7; TRBD1 matches at 10 bases. The CDR3 is 17 residues long. Germline V CDR1 and CDR2: KGHSH, LQKENI. Unmatched junction bases numbered 8, after V lost 2 bases and J lost 1 base. CDR3 amino acids: CASSPWQDRGQSYEQYF. The CDR3 coding sequence is TGTGCCAGCTCACCATGGCAAGACAGGGGGCAGTCCTACGAGCAGTACTTC.

The CDR3 DNA sequence: TGCGCCAGCAGCTTGGTTCCCCCTACCGATGGAAACACCATATATTTT. It codes for CASSLVPPTDGNTIYF. The chain uses TRBV5-1 and TRBJ1-3; D gene uncertain. Looked up from germline, CDR1 is SGHRS and CDR2 is YFSETQ. This CDR3 spans 16 amino acids. The V gene lost 0 bases and the J gene lost 3 bases, with 13 bases spanning the gap.

The chain couples TRBV7-9 to TRBJ2-2; D remains unclear. Trimming shortened V by 1 base and J by 4 bases, and 19 bases separated the two germline ends. Germline V gene data show CDR1 as SEHNR and CDR2 as FQNEAQ (reference sequence). The CDR3 has 18 amino acids. Here the CDR3 DNA reads TGTGCCAGCAGCTTAGTAATTCGTGGGCTGGGCAGCACCGGGGAGCTGTTTTTT. This gives the protein CASSLVIRGLGSTGELFF. Full variable domain (remainder filled in from reference TRBV7-9 and TRBJ2-2): DTGVSQNPRHKITKRGQNVTFRCDPISEHNRLYWYRQTLGQGPEFLTYFQNEAQLEKSRLLSDRFSAERPKGSFSTLEIQRTEQGDSAMYLCASSLVIRGLGSTGELFFGEGSRLTVL.

This clone showed up just a few times. Other DNA sequences in this sample translate to the same CDR3. V and J are TRBV11-3 and TRBJ2-7; D remains ambiguous. Germline CDR1 and CDR2: SGHNT and YENEEA. The CDR3 has 13 amino acids. Trimming left V 0 bases short and J 0 bases short, with 3 bases between. The CDR3 sequence is CASSLDSSYEQYF. The DNA of the CDR3 is TGTGCCAGCAGCTTAGACAGCTCCTACGAGCAGTACTTC.

V and J are TRBV4-1 and TRBJ1-2; D ambiguous. Between the trimmed V and J ends, which lost 0 bases and 1 base, there was a span of 6 bases. Per the germline V gene, CDR1 is MGHRA and CDR2 is YSYEKL. The CDR3 has 14 residues. The CDR3 here is CASSQDPFNYGYTF. Here the CDR3 DNA reads TGCGCCAGCAGCCAAGATCCGTTTAACTATGGCTACACCTTC.

This clone was seen just once. This chain connects TRBV28 to TRBJ2-5, with 12 bases aligning to TRBD2. The CDR3 spans 14 residues. Germline-derived CDR1 and CDR2 are MDHEN and SYDVKM. V lost 4 bases, J lost 5 bases, and 2 bases stayed unmatched. CDR3 loop: CASSSTSGRETQYF. Here the CDR3 DNA reads TGTGCCAGCAGTTCCACTAGCGGGAGGGAGACCCAGTACTTC.

This chain uses TRBV28 with TRBJ1-4, with D hard to call. V dropped 2 bases and J dropped 7 bases, with 14 bases sitting between them. CDR3 length: 15 amino acids. Germline values: CDR1 MDHEN, CDR2 SYDVKM. The CDR3 sequence: CASSLKLSRGEKLFF. Written as DNA, the CDR3 is TGTGCCAGCAGTTTAAAACTTTCGCGGGGTGAAAAACTGTTTTTT.

This clone was seen only once. The V gene is TRBV19, the J gene TRBJ2-7; D may be TRBD2 (6 bases). V shed 3 bases and J shed 4 bases, with 13 bases lying between them. Germline CDR1 LNHDA, CDR2 SQIVND (reference sequence). The CDR3 is made up of 14 amino acids. CDR3 region: CASSIRGRTYEQYF. As DNA, the CDR3 is TGTGCCAGTAGTATCCGTGGGAGGACGTACGAGCAGTACTTC.